This paragraph reports one T cell receptor beta chain. The V and J ends lost 4 bases and 7 bases respectively, with 20 bases between them. The CDR3 covers 16 residues. Germline CDR1 and CDR2: SGHKS and YYEKEE (reference sequence). The data are from a study of technical replicates of blood from a handful of donors. Only in-frame clones appear in the TCRdb table, and some are missing; sequencing was by immunoSEQ multiplex PCR. The sample has tens of thousands of clones, 93% seen once. This chain uses TRBV5-5 with TRBJ1-4, with a tentative D call TRBD1 (5 bases). Sequencing was performed on T cells isolated from PBMCs. This clonotype originated in a human donor in good health. In DNA form, the CDR3 reads TGTGCCAGCAGCCGCGGGACGGACGATTCCTTTGAAAAACTGTTTTTT. Residues: CASSRGTDDSFEKLFF.